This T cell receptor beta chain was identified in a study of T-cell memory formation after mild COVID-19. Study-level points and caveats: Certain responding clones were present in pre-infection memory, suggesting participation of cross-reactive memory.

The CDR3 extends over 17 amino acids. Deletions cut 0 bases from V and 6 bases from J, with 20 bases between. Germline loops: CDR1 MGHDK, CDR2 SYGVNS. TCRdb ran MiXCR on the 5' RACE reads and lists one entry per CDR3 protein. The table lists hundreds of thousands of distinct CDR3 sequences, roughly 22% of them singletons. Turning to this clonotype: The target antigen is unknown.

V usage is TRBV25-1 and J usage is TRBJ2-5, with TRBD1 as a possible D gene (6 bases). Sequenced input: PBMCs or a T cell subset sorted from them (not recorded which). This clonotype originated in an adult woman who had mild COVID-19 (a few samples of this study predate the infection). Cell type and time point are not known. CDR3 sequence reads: CASSEYGPRGAGKTQYF. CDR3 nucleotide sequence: TGTGCCAGCAGTGAATACGGCCCCAGGGGCGCCGGGAAGACCCAGTACTTC.